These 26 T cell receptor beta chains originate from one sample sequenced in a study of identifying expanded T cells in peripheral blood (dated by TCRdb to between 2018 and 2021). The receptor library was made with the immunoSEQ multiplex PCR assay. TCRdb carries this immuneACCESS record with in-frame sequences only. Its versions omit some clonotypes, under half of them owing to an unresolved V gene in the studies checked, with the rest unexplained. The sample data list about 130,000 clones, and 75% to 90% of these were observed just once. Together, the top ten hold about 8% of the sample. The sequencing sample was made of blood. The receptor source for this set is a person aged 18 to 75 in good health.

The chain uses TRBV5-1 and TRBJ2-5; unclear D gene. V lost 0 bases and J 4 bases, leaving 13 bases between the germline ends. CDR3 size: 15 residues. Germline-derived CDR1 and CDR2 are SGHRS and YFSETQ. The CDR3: CASSLDFPARETQYF. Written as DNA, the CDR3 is TGCGCCAGCAGCTTGGATTTCCCAGCCCGAGAGACCCAGTACTTC.

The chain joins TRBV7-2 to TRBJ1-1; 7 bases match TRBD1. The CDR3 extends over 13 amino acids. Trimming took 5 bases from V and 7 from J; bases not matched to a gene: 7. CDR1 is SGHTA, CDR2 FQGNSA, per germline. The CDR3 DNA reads TGTGCCAGCAGCAACCCGGGACAGAATGAAGCTTTCTTT. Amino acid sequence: CASSNPGQNEAFF.

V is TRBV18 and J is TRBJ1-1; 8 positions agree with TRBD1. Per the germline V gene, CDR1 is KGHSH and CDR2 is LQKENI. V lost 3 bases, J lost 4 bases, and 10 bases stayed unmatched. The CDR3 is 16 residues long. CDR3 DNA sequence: TGTGCCAGCTCACCCTCGGGACAGGTAATACGCACTGAAGCTTTCTTT. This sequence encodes CASSPSGQVIRTEAFF.

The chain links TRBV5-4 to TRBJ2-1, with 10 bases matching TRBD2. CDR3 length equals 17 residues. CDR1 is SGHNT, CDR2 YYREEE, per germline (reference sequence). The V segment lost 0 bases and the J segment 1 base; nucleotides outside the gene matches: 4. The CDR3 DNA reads TGTGCCAGCAGCTTGGGAGGGACTAGCGTTTCCTACAATGAGCAGTTCTTC. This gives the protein CASSLGGTSVSYNEQFF.

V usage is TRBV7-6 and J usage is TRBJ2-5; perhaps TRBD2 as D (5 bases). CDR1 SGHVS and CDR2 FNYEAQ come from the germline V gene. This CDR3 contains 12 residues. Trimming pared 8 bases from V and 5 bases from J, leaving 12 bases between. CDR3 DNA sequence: TGTGCCAGCCGCGCGGGTGGGGAGACCCAGTACTTC. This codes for CASRAGGETQYF.

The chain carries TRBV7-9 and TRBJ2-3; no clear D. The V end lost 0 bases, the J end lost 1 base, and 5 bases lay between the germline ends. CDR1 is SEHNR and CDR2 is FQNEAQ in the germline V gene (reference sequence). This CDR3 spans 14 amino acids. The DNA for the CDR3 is TGTGCCAGCAGCTTAGCGGGCGGCACAGATACGCAGTATTTT. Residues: CASSLAGGTDTQYF.

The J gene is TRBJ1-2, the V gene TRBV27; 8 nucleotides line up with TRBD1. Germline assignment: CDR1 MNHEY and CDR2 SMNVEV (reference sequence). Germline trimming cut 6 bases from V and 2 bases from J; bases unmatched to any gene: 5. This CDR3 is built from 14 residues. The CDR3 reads CASRPQGANYGYTF. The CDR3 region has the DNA TGTGCCAGCAGGCCCCAGGGGGCAAACTATGGCTACACCTTC.

The CDR3 protein is CSAELWDYEQYF. The CDR3 DNA is TGCAGCGCAGAGCTATGGGACTACGAGCAGTACTTC. The chain employs TRBV29-1 and TRBJ2-7; D is unresolved. This CDR3 is built from 12 residues. Germline V gene lookup returns CDR1 SQVTM and CDR2 ANQGSEA. V lost 7 bases and J 3 bases, leaving 13 bases between the germline ends.

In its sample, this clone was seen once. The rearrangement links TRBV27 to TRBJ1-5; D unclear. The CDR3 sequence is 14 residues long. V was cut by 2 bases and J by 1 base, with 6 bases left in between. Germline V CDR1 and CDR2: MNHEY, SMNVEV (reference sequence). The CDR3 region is CASSLGGSNQPQHF. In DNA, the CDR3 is TGTGCCAGCAGTTTAGGCGGGAGCAATCAGCCCCAGCATTTT.

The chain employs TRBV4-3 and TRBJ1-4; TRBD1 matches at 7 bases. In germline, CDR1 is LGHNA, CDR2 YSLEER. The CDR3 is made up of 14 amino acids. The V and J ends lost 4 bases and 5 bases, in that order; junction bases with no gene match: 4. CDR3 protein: CASSRGQFNEKLFF. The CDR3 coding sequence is TGCGCCAGCAGCCGGGGACAGTTCAATGAAAAACTGTTTTTT.

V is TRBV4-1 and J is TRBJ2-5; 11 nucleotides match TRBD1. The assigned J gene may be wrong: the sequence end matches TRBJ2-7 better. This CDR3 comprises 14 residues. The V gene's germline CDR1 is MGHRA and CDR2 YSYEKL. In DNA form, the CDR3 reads TGCGCCAGCAGCCAGTGGGACAGGGGGAACGAGCAGTACTTC. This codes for CASSQWDRGNEQYF.

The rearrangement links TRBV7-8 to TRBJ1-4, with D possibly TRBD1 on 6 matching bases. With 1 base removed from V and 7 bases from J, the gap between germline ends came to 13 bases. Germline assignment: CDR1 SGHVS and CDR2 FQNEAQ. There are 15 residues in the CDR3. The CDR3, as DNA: TGTGCCAGCAGCTTAGAGCTTTGGGGGCGTGAAAAACTGTTTTTT. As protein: CASSLELWGREKLFF.

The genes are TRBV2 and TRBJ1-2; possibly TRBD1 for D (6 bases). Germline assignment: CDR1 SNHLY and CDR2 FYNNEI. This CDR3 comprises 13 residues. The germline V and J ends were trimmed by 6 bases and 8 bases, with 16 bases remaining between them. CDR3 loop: CASRREGGGGYTF. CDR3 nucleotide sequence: TGTGCCAGCAGGAGGGAGGGGGGAGGAGGCTACACCTTC.

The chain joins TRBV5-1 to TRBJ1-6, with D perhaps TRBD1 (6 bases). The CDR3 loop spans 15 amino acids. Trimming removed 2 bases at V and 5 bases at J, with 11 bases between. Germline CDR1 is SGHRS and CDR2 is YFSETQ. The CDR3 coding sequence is TGCGCCAGCAGCTTAAGACAGGCCGATAATTCACCCCTCCACTTT. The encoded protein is CASSLRQADNSPLHF.

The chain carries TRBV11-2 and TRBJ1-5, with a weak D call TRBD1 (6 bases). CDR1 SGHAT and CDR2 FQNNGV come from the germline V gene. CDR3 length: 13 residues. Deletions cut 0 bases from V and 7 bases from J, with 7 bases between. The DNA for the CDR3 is TGTGCCAGCAGCTTAGAGAGGGGGCAGCCCCAGCATTTT. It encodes CASSLERGQPQHF.

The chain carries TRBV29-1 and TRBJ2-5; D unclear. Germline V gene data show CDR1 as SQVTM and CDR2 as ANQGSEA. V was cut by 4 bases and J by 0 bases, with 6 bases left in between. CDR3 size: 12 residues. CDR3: CSVGLYQETQYF. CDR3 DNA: TGCAGCGTTGGCCTGTACCAAGAGACCCAGTACTTC.

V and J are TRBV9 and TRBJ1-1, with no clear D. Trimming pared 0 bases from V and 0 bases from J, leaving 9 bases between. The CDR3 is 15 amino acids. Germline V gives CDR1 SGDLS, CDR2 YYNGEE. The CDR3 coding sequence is TGTGCCAGCAGCGTAGCTGGCAGCTTGAACACTGAAGCTTTCTTT. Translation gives CASSVAGSLNTEAFF.

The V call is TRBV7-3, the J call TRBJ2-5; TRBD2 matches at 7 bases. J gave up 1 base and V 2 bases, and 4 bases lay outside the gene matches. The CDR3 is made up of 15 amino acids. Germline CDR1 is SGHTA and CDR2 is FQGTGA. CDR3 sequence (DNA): TGTGCCAGCAGCTTACAAGCGGGGCCCCAAGAGACCCAGTACTTC. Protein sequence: CASSLQAGPQETQYF.

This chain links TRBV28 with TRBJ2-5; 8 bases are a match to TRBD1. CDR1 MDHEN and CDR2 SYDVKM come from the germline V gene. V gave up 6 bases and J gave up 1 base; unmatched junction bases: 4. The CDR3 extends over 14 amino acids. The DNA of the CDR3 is TGTGCCAGCAGCCGACAGGGGACCCAAGAGACCCAGTACTTC. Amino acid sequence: CASSRQGTQETQYF.

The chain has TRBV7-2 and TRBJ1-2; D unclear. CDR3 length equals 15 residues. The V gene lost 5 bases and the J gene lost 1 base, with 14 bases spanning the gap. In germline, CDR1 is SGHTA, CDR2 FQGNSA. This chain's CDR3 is CASSRGGDVNYGYTF. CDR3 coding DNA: TGTGCCAGCAGCAGAGGTGGAGATGTTAACTATGGCTACACCTTC.

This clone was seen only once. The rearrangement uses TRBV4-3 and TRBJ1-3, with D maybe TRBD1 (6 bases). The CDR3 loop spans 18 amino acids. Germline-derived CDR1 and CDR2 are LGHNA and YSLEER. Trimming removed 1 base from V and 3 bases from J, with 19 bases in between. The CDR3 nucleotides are TGCGCCAGCAGCCAAGGGAGAACAGGGAGACTTGATGGAAACACCATATATTTT. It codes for CASSQGRTGRLDGNTIYF.

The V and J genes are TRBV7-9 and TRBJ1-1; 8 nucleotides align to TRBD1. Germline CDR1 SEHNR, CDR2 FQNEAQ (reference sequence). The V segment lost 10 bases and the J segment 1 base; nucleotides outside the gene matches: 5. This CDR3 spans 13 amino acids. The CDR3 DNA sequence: TGTGCCAACGCCGACAGGGGGAACACTGAAGCTTTCTTT. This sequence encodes CANADRGNTEAFF.

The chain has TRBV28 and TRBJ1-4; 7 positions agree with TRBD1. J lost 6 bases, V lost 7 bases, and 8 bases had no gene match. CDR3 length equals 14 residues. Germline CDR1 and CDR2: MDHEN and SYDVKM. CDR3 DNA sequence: TGTGCCAGCACCATGACAGGGCAGCATGAAAAACTGTTTTTT. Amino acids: CASTMTGQHEKLFF.

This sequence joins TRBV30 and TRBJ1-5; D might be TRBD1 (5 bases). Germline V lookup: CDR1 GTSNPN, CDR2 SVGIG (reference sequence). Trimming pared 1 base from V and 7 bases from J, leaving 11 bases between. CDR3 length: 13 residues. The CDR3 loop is CAWSARGRQPQHF. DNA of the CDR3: TGTGCCTGGAGTGCCCGGGGCAGGCAGCCCCAGCATTTT.

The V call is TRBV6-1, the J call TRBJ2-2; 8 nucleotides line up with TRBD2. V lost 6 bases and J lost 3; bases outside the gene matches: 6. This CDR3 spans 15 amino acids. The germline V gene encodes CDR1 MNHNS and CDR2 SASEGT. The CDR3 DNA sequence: TGTGCCAGCAGACGGGGGGGAATGGACACCGGGGAGCTGTTTTTT. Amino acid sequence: CASRRGGMDTGELFF.

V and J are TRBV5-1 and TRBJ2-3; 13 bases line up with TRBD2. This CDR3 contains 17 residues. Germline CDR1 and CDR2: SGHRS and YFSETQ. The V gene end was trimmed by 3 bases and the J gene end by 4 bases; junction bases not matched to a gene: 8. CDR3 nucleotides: TGCGCCAGCAGCTCCGATACACTAGCGGGAGGGCCAGATACGCAGTATTTT. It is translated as CASSSDTLAGGPDTQYF.